This T cell receptor beta chain was profiled in a study of T-cell memory formation after mild COVID-19. This clonotype occurred a few times. The CDR3 extends over 15 amino acids. CDR1 is SGHRS, CDR2 YFSETQ, per germline. V gave up 1 base and J gave up 7 bases; unmatched junction bases: 6. TCRdb re-derived calls from the 5' RACE reads in MiXCR, one entry per CDR3 protein. This sample carries 500,000 to 650,000 distinct CDR3 sequences, about 20% of them seen once, and the ten largest clones take around 7.7%. The source material was PBMCs or a T cell subset sorted from them (not recorded which). The rearrangement joins TRBV5-1 to TRBJ2-2; 8 bases fit TRBD1. This receptor was obtained from an adult woman who had mild COVID-19 (a few samples of this study predate the infection). Cell type and time point are not known. The CDR3 loop reads CASSLTQGASGELFF. The CDR3 DNA is TGCGCCAGCAGCTTGACTCAGGGGGCGAGCGGGGAGCTGTTTTTT.